These 7 T cell receptor beta chains share one sample of origin, sequenced in a study of T cell responses to AZD1222 COVID-19 vaccine (dated by TCRdb to the early 2020s). The sample's time point label, decoded: baseline before first vaccination. The method was the immunoSEQ multiplex PCR assay. Here the immuneACCESS table is served through TCRdb, limited to in-frame sequences with V and J called. Missing clones are a known gap in these copies; in checked studies unresolved V genes cover under half, and the rest lacks a known reason. This sample has around 190,000 clones in its table, and just over 85% of those were observed once. The leading ten clones occupy approximately 0.5% of the sample. This sample comprised peripheral blood, obtained on day 0 of AZD1222 vaccination. Receptors originate from an adult in good health.

The sample holds a few counts of this clone. The V call is TRBV3-1 (or the pseudogene TRBV3-2), the J call TRBJ2-1; TRBD2 aligns across 12 bases. V lost 0 bases to trimming and J lost 7 bases; unmatched junction nucleotides: 10. This CDR3 contains 18 residues. Looked up from germline, CDR1 is LGHDT and CDR2 is YNNKEL (reference sequence). CDR3 sequence reads: CASSQDSKRLAGGNEQFF. The CDR3 DNA is TGTGCCAGCAGCCAAGATTCTAAAAGGCTAGCGGGGGGGAATGAGCAGTTCTTC.

The chain employs TRBV27 and TRBJ1-5, with 7 bases identical to TRBD1. The V gene end was trimmed by 5 bases and the J gene end by 2 bases; junction bases not matched to a gene: 3. The germline V gene encodes CDR1 MNHEY and CDR2 SMNVEV (reference sequence). The CDR3 extends over 14 amino acids. CDR3 DNA sequence: TGTGCCAGCAGTATCAGGGGGGGCAATCAGCCCCAGCATTTT. Translated, it gives CASSIRGGNQPQHF.

This rearrangement joins TRBV5-4 to TRBJ2-6; D uncertain. The CDR3 is made up of 18 amino acids. With 1 base removed from V and 0 bases from J, the gap between germline ends came to 14 bases. Looked up from germline, CDR1 is SGHNT and CDR2 is YYREEE (reference sequence). This CDR3 is CASSLLQSTTSGANVLTF. The CDR3 coding sequence is TGTGCCAGCAGCTTGTTGCAGTCTACCACCTCTGGGGCCAACGTCCTGACTTTC.

This rearrangement joins TRBV5-1 to TRBJ2-3, with D perhaps TRBD1 (6 bases). Trimming shortened V by 4 bases and J by 0 bases, and 12 bases separated the two germline ends. Germline lookup yields CDR1 SGHRS and CDR2 YFSETQ. This CDR3 spans 15 amino acids. CDR3 in DNA: TGCGCCAGCAGCCTACAGGGTATGAGCACAGATACGCAGTATTTT. It translates to CASSLQGMSTDTQYF.

This clone appeared once. This chain links TRBV30 with TRBJ1-6; TRBD1 matches 7 bases. The CDR3 has 17 amino acids. Trimming cost V 3 bases and J 6 bases; bases outside gene matches: 14. Germline V gene lookup returns CDR1 GTSNPN and CDR2 SVGIG (reference sequence). CDR3 DNA: TGTGCCTGGAGGGATCTTATGGGAGACAGGGCTAATTCACCCCTCCACTTT. Translating gives CAWRDLMGDRANSPLHF.

This clone was detected only once. The genes are TRBV13 and TRBJ1-1; TRBD1 aligns across 7 bases. The J segment lost 6 bases and the V segment lost 4 bases, leaving 14 bases of the junction unmatched. The CDR3 spans 16 residues. Germline V CDR1 and CDR2: PRHDT, FYEKMQ (reference sequence). The CDR3, as DNA: TGTGCCAGCAGCTCACAGGGGAGAGGTAGCTGGTCTGAAGCTTTCTTT. Residues: CASSSQGRGSWSEAFF.

This chain links TRBV23-1 with TRBJ1-5, with D possibly TRBD1 on 5 matching bases. TRBV23-1 falls under the ORF class, with uncertain function. The CDR3 is made up of 15 amino acids. V was pared by 10 bases and J by 0 bases, with 16 bases between. This CDR3 is CANPGGDDSNQPQHF. Here the CDR3 DNA reads TGCGCCAACCCCGGGGGGGACGATAGCAATCAGCCCCAGCATTTT.